These 10 T cell receptor beta chains originate from one sample sequenced in a study of radiation and T cells in renal cell carcinoma. The assay was immunoSEQ multiplex PCR, and TCRdb's table has in-frame clones only and misses some. Of roughly 120,000 clones detected, 70% to 90% appear once; the ten largest clones hold less than 2.5%. Sample time point: blood 2 weeks post-SBRT. Described treatment: 15 Gy SBRT to primary tumor, nephrectomy 4 weeks later. The source material was blood, sampled from a patient whose treatment included radiotherapy and nephrectomy. The receptors shown here come from a woman aged 55 to 70 with renal cell carcinoma.

The rearrangement uses TRBV19 and TRBJ2-5, with a tentative D call TRBD2 (6 bases). V gave up 4 bases and J gave up 5 bases, with 11 bases separating them. The CDR3 sequence is 13 residues long. Germline V lookup: CDR1 LNHDA, CDR2 SQIVND (reference sequence). This chain's CDR3 is CASSTTSRETQYF. Here the CDR3 DNA reads TGTGCCAGTAGTACGACTAGTAGGGAGACCCAGTACTTC.

The chain is built from TRBV28 and TRBJ2-7, with 10 bases lining up with TRBD1. The CDR3 sequence is 15 residues long. The V gene's germline CDR1 is MDHEN and CDR2 SYDVKM. The J segment lost 5 bases and the V segment lost 5 bases, leaving 9 bases of the junction unmatched. For the CDR3, the DNA is TGTGCCAGCAGTCCCTCCGGGACAGGGGCCGACGAGCAGTACTTC. Translation gives CASSPSGTGADEQYF.

A few counts support this clone. V is TRBV4-2 and J is TRBJ1-2; possible D gene TRBD1, 6 bases. The V gene's germline CDR1 is LGHNA and CDR2 YNFKEQ. The length of the CDR3 is 14 residues. Trimming pared 0 bases from V and 5 bases from J, leaving 10 bases between. CDR3 coding DNA: TGTGCCAGCAGCCAAGATCTACAGGGATATGGCTACACCTTC. Amino acid sequence: CASSQDLQGYGYTF.

This chain connects TRBV7-9 to TRBJ2-5; D perhaps matches TRBD1 (6 bases). The CDR3 spans 13 residues. With 5 bases removed from V and 5 bases from J, the gap between germline ends came to 12 bases. Germline V gene lookup returns CDR1 SEHNR and CDR2 FQNEAQ (reference sequence). This chain's CDR3 is CASSRTAQETQYF. CDR3 bases: TGTGCCAGCAGCAGGACAGCCCAGGAGACCCAGTACTTC.

The rearrangement uses TRBV11-3 and TRBJ2-2; D ambiguous. The CDR3 totals 14 residues. Trimming cost V 3 bases and J 4 bases, with 9 bases left between them. Germline CDR1 reads SGHNT; CDR2 reads YENEEA. CDR3 DNA sequence: TGTGCCAGCAGCTTGGACCAAACCACCGGGGAGCTGTTTTTT. Amino acids: CASSLDQTTGELFF. Using reference TRBV11-3 and TRBJ2-2 for the parts outside the CDR3, the full variable domain is EAGVVQSPRYKIIEKKQPVAFWCNPISGHNTLYWYLQNLGQGPELLIRYENEEAVDDSQLPKDRFSAERLKGVDSTLKIQPAELGDSAVYLCASSLDQTTGELFFGEGSRLTVL.

V is TRBV11-2 and J is TRBJ2-5, with a possible D match to TRBD2 (6 bases). CDR1 is SGHAT, CDR2 FQNNGV, per germline. CDR3 length: 16 residues. V lost 2 bases and J lost 3, with 16 bases in between. Here the CDR3 DNA reads TGTGCCAGCAGCTTAAACGCTAGGCGGGGCGAAGAGACCCAGTACTTC. Protein product: CASSLNARRGEETQYF.

The chain uses TRBV30 and TRBJ2-7; possible D gene TRBD2, 5 bases. The CDR3 is made up of 14 amino acids. Germline-derived CDR1 and CDR2 are GTSNPN and SVGIG (reference sequence). V lost 2 bases and J 2 bases, leaving 13 bases between the germline ends. The CDR3 protein is CAWSREIGTYEQYF. The CDR3 coding sequence is TGTGCCTGGAGTAGGGAGATTGGAACCTACGAGCAGTACTTC.

The chain uses TRBV27 and TRBJ2-1; D is possibly TRBD1 or TRBD2 (5 bases each). The CDR3 runs to 14 residues. The V end was cut by 7 bases, the J end by 6 bases, with 16 bases between. Germline CDR1 reads MNHEY; CDR2 reads SMNVEV (reference sequence). The CDR3 region has the DNA TGTGCCAGCACCCTTCAGGGACGCCTCAATGAGCAGTTCTTC. Translated: CASTLQGRLNEQFF.

This clone was observed a handful of times. The chain carries TRBV19 and TRBJ1-2; D is unresolved. The CDR3 runs to 14 residues. Germline V CDR1 and CDR2: LNHDA, SQIVND (reference sequence). The V end was cut by 5 bases, the J end by 8 bases, with 18 bases between. As DNA, the CDR3 is TGTGCCAGTAGTCGTAGGGAGGGTATTATGGGCTACACCTTC. Protein sequence: CASSRREGIMGYTF.

The rearrangement joins TRBV19 to TRBJ2-1, with TRBD1 identical over 11 bases. After removal of 5 bases from V and 6 bases from J, the junction contained 6 bases not matched to a gene. Germline V gene data show CDR1 as LNHDA and CDR2 as SQIVND (reference sequence). The CDR3 runs to 15 residues. The CDR3 nucleotides read TGTGCCAGTAGTGCCTCCGGGACAGGGGGCAATGAGCAGTTCTTC. Translating gives CASSASGTGGNEQFF.